This T cell receptor (beta chain) originates from a study of CD8+ T cells in alopecia areata. Study-wide findings and caveats: While tofacitinib was given, many expanded lesional clones persisted in scalp and blood. Having one nonresponder leaves uncertain how baseline CD8+ expansion relates to response. Across lesional scalp, and particularly alopecia totalis/universalis, clonality surpassed that of normal scalp. Mice showed TCR sharing more clearly than patients did, possibly owing to HLA.

Treatment of the sample: oral pan-JAK inhibitor, 5-10 mg twice daily. There are a few counts of this clone. As yet, its antigen is unknown. This CDR3 region has 13 residues. The germline CDR1 and CDR2 sequences are MNHEY and SMNVEV (reference sequence). V shed 5 bases and J shed 4 bases, with 11 bases lying between them. Extracted RNA was reverse transcribed into cDNA, the sequencing template. Profiling relied on immunoSEQ multiplex PCR, and the TCRdb table lists in-frame clones only, not all of them. Of 190,000 or so clones in the sample, roughly three fifths are singletons; the top ten hold 10% to 15%.

The J gene is TRBJ1-2, the V gene TRBV27; TRBD1 might be the D (6 bases). The starting material was CD8+ T cells sorted from blood, obtained at week 24, from a patient treated with tofacitinib. The TCR comes from a human donor with alopecia areata. CDR3 residues: CASSGGWSYGYTF. CDR3 bases: TGTGCCAGCAGTGGGGGCTGGTCCTATGGCTACACCTTC.